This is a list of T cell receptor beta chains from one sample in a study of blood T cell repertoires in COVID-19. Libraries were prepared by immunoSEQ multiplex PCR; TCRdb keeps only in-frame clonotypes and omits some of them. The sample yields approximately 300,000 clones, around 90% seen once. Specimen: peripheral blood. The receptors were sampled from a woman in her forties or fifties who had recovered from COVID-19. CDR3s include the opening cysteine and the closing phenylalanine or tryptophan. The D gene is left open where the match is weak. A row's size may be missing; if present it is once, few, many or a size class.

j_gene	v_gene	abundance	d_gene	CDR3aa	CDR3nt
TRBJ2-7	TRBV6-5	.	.	CASSRLGAYEQYF	TGTGCCAGCAGCCGCCTAGGTGCCTACGAGCAGTACTTC
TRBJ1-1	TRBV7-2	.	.	CASSRPGAAGTEAFF	TGTGCCAGCTCCCGCCCCGGGGCGGCGGGGACTGAAGCTTTCTTT
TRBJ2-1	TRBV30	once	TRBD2	CAWTVRAGVGAREQFF	TGTGCCTGGACTGTAAGAGCGGGAGTAGGGGCTCGTGAGCAGTTCTTC
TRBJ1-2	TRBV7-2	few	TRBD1	CAIRQGYGYTF	TGTGCCATCCGACAGGGCTATGGCTACACCTTC
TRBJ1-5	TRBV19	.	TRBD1	CASRSRTGGSNQPQHF	TGTGCCAGTAGATCACGGACAGGGGGGAGCAATCAGCCCCAGCATTTT
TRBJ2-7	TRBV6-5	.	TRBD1	CASRPDRGPSYEQYF	TGTGCCAGCAGACCTGACAGGGGCCCCTCCTACGAGCAGTACTTC
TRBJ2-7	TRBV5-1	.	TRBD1	CASSPIGQGLYEQYF	TGCGCCAGCAGCCCTATAGGACAGGGGCTCTACGAGCAGTACTTC
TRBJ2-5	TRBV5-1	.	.	CASSRGQQETQYF	TGCGCCAGCAGCCGTGGACAGCAAGAGACCCAGTACTTC
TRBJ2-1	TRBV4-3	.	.	CASSFTRILSNEQFF	TGCGCCAGCAGCTTCACGCGGATACTATCCAATGAGCAGTTCTTC
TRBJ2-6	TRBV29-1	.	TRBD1	CSADTGAGANVLTF	TGCAGCGCCGATACAGGGGCTGGGGCCAACGTCCTGACTTTC
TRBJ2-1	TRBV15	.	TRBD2	CATSRGGSEMNEQFF	TGTGCCACCAGCAGGGGGGGGTCTGAAATGAATGAGCAGTTCTTC
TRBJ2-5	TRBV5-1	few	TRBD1	CASSAQTGGETQYF	TGCGCCAGCAGCGCCCAGACAGGGGGAGAGACCCAGTACTTC
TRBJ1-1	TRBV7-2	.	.	CASSFTSNSRTEAFF	TGTGCCAGCAGCTTTACGTCTAACAGTCGGACTGAAGCTTTCTTT
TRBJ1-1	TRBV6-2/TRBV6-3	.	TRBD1	CASSYGTGTGFKNTEAFF	TGTGCCAGCAGTTACGGAACCGGGACAGGCTTCAAGAACACTGAAGCTTTCTTT
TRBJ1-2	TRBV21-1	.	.	CASRGDRGSPYGYTF	TGTGCCAGCAGGGGAGACAGGGGGTCTCCCTATGGCTACACCTTC
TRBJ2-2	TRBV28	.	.	CASSLLSAGELFF	TGTGCCAGCAGTTTACTTAGCGCCGGGGAGCTGTTTTTT
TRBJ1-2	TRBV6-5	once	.	CASTSGRGSGGYTF	TGTGCCAGCACCTCGGGACGGGGGTCGGGGGGCTACACCTTC
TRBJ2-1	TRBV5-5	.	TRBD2	CASSPTSGRFNEQFF	TGTGCCAGCAGCCCGACTAGCGGGAGGTTCAATGAGCAGTTCTTC
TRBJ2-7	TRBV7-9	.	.	CASSLGQSSYEQYF	TGTGCCAGCAGCTTGGGACAAAGCTCCTACGAGCAGTACTTC
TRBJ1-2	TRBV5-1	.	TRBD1	CASSVGQEDYGYTF	TGCGCCAGCAGCGTTGGACAGGAGGACTATGGCTACACCTTC
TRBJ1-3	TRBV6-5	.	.	CASSLQGGGNTIYF	TGTGCCAGCAGTTTGCAGGGAGGAGGAAACACCATATATTTT
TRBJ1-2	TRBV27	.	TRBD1	CASSNRGRGYGYTF	TGTGCCAGCAGTAACAGGGGGCGCGGCTATGGCTACACCTTC
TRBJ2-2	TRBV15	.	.	CATSSLGLNTGELFF	TGTGCCACCAGCAGTTTAGGACTGAACACCGGGGAGCTGTTTTTT
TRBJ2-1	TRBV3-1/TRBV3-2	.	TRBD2	CASSQARLAGGPGEQFF	TGTGCCAGCAGCCAAGCTAGACTAGCGGGAGGGCCGGGTGAGCAGTTCTTC
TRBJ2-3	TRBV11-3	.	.	CASSLDPVDTQYF	TGTGCCAGCAGCTTAGATCCGGTAGATACGCAGTATTTT
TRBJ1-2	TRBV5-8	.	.	CASSLQGQGANYGYTF	TGTGCCAGCAGCCTTCAGGGACAAGGGGCTAACTATGGCTACACCTTC
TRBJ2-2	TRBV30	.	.	CAWSVLTGELFF	TGTGCCTGGAGTGTCCTCACCGGGGAGCTGTTTTTT
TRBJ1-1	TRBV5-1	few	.	CASSYWRDFGTEAFF	TGCGCCAGCAGCTATTGGAGGGATTTTGGCACTGAAGCTTTCTTT
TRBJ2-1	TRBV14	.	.	CASSQGHRIREQFF	TGTGCCAGCAGCCAAGGACATCGAATAAGGGAGCAGTTCTTC
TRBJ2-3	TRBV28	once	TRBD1	CASRPNRGSLSLGTDTQYF	TGTGCCAGCAGACCGAACAGGGGATCATTGAGTCTTGGTACAGATACGCAGTATTTT
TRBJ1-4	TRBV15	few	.	CATTGNWNEKLFF	TGTGCCACCACCGGGAATTGGAATGAAAAACTGTTTTTT